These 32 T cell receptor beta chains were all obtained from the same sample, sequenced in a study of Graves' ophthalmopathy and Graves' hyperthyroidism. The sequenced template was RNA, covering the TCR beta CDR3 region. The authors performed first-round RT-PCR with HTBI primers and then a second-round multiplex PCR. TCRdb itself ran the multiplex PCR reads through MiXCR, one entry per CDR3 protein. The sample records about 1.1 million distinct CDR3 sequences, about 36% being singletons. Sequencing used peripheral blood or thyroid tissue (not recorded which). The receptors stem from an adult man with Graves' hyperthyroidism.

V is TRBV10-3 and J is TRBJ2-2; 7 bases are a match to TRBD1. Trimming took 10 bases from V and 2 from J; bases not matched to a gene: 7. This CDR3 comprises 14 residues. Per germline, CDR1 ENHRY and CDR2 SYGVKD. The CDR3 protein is CATRQGPNTGELFF. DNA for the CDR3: TGTGCCACCCGACAGGGCCCTAACACCGGGGAGCTGTTTTTT.

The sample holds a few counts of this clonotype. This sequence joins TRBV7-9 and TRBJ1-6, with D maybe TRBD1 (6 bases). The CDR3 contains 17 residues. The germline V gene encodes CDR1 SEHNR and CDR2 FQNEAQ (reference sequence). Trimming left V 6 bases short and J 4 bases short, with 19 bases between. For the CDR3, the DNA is TGTGCCAGCAGTTTATTCGCAGGGGACATGTATAATTCACCCCTCCACTTT. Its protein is CASSLFAGDMYNSPLHF.

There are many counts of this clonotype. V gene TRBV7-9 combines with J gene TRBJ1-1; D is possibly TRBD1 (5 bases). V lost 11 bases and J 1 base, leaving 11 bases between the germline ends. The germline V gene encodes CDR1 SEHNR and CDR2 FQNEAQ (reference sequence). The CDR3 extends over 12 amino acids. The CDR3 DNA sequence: TGTGCCCTGGGACGGTCGAACACTGAAGCTTTCTTT. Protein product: CALGRSNTEAFF. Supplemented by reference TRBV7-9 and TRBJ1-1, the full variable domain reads DTGVSQNPRHKITKRGQNVTFRCDPISEHNRLYWYRQTLGQGPEFLTYFQNEAQLEKSRLLSDRFSAERPKGSFSTLEIQRTEQGDSAMYLCALGRSNTEAFFGQGTRLTVV.

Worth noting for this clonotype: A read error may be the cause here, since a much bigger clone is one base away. CDR3 residues: CAGSQAGAGHTEAFF. The CDR3 DNA follows: TGCGCCGGCAGCCAAGCGGGGGCAGGTCACACTGAAGCTTTCTTT. The rearrangement uses TRBV4-3 and TRBJ1-1; D might be TRBD1 (6 bases). Germline V lookup: CDR1 LGHNA, CDR2 YSLEER. This CDR3 region has 15 residues.

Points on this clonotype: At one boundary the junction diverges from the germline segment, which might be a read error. The CDR3 bases are TGTACCAGCAGACCGGGACTACGAGCAGAAGAGACCCAGTACTTC. The encoded protein is CTSRPGLRAEETQYF. J is TRBJ2-5 and V is TRBV25-1, with 7 nucleotides matching TRBD2. This CDR3 has 15 residues. From germline, CDR1 is MGHDK and CDR2 SYGVNS.

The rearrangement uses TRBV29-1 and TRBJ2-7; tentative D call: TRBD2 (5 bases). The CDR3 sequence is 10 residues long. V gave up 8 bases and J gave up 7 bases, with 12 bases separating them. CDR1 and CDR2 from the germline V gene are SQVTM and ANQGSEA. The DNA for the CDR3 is TGCAGCTACGCCTCGGGGGAGCAGTACTTC. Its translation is CSYASGEQYF.

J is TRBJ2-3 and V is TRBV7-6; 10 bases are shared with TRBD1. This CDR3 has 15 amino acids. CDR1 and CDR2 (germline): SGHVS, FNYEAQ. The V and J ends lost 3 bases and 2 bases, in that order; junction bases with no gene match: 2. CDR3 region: CASSLGTGDTDTQYF. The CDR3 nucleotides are TGTGCCAGCAGCTTGGGGACAGGGGACACAGATACGCAGTATTTT.

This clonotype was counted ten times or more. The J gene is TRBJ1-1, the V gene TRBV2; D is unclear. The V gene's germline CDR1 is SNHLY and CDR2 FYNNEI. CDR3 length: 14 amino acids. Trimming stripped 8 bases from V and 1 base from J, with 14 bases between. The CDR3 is CASLLEDANTEAFF. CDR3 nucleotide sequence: TGTGCCAGCTTATTAGAAGATGCGAACACTGAAGCTTTCTTT.

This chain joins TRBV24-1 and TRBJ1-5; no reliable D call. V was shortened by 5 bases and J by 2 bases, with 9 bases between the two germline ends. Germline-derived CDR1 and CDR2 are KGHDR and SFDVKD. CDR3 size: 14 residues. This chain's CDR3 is CATSGGYGNQPQHF. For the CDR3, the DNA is TGTGCCACCAGTGGAGGGTACGGCAATCAGCCCCAGCATTTT.

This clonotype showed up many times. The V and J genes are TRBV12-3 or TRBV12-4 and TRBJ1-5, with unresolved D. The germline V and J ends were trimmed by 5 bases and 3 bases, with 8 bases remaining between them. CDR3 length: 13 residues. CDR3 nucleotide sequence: TGTGCCAGCAGTCAAGTCAACAATCAGCCCCAGCATTTT. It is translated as CASSQVNNQPQHF.

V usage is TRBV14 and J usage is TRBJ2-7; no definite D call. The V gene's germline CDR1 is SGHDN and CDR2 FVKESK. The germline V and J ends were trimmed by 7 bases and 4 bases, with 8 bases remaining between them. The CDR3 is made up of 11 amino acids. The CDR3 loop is CASNHGYEQYF. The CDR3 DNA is TGTGCCAGCAACCACGGTTACGAGCAGTACTTC.

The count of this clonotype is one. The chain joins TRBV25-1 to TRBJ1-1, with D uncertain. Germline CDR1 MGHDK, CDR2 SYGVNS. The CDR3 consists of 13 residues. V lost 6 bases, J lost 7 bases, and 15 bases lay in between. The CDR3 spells CASSIPGEDEAFF. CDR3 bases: TGTGCCAGCAGCATTCCGGGTGAGGATGAAGCTTTCTTT.

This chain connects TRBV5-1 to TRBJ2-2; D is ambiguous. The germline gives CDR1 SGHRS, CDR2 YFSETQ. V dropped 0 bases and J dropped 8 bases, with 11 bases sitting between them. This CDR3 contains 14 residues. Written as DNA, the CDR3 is TGCGCCAGCAGCTTGGCGGGTCGCAAGGGGGAGCTGTTTTTT. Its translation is CASSLAGRKGELFF.

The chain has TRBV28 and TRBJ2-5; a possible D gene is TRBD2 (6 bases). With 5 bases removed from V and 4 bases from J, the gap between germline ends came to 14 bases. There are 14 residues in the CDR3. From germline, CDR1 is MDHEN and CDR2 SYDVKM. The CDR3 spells CASSPGMGGETQYF. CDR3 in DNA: TGTGCCAGCAGTCCCGGCATGGGGGGAGAGACCCAGTACTTC.

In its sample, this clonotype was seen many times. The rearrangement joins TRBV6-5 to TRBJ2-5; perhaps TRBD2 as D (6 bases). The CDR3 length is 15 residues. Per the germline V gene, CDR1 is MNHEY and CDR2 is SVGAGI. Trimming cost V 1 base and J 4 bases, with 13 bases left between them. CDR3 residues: CASSYLAAPGETQYF. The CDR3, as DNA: TGTGCCAGCAGTTACTTAGCGGCACCGGGAGAGACCCAGTACTTC.

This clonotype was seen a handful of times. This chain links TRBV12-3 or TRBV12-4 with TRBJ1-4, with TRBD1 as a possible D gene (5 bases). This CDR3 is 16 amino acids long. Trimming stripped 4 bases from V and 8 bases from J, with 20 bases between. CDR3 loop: CASSSLPGTSGEKLFF. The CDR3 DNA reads TGTGCCAGCAGTTCCCTACCAGGGACTTCGGGCGAAAAACTGTTTTTT.

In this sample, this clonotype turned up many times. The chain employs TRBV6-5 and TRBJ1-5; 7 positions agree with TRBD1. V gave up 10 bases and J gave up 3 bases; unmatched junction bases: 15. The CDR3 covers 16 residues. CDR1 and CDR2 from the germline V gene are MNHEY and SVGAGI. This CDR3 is CATLNPRDRDNQPQHF. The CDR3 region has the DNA TGTGCCACCCTAAACCCCCGGGACAGAGACAATCAGCCCCAGCATTTT.

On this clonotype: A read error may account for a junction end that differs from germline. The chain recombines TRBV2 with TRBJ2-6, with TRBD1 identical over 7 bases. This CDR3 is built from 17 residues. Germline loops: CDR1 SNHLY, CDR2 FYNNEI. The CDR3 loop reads CASSEAEEGAGANVLTF. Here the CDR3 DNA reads TGTGCCAGCAGTGAAGCGGAAGAGGGGGCTGGGGCTAACGTCCTGACTTTC.

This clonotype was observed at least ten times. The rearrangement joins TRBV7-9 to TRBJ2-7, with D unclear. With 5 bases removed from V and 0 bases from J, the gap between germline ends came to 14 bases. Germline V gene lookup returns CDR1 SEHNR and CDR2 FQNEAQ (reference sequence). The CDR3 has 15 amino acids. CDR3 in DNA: TGTGCCAGCAGCCGTCTCTTCGGATCCTCCTACGAGCAGTACTTC. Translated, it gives CASSRLFGSSYEQYF.

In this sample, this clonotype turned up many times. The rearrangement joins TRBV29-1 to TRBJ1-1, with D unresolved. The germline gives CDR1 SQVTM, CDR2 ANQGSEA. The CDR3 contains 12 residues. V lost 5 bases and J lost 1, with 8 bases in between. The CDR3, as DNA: TGCAGCGTTCGGTTCAGGAACACTGAAGCTTTCTTT. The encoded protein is CSVRFRNTEAFF.

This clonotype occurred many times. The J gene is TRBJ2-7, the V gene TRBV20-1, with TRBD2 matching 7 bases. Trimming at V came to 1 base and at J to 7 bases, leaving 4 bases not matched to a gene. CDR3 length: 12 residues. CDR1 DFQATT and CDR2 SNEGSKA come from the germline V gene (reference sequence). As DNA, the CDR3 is TGCAGTGCTAGAGGGGAGGGCCTAGAGCAGTACTTC. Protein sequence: CSARGEGLEQYF.

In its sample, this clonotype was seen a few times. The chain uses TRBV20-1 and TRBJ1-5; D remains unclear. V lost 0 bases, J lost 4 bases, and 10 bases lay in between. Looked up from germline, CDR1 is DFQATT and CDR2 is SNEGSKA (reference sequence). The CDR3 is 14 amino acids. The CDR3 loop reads CSARDGRRNQPQHF. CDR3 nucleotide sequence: TGCAGTGCTAGAGATGGGCGAAGGAATCAGCCCCAGCATTTT.

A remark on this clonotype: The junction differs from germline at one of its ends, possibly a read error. CDR3 sequence (DNA): TGTGCCAGCAGTGACGACAGTTGGGAGCCCCCAGAGACCCAGTACTTC. Amino acid sequence: CASSDDSWEPPETQYF. This chain joins TRBV10-3 and TRBJ2-5; D is perhaps TRBD1 or TRBD2 (5 bases each). There are 16 residues in the CDR3. Germline V gene data show CDR1 as ENHRY and CDR2 as SYGVKD.

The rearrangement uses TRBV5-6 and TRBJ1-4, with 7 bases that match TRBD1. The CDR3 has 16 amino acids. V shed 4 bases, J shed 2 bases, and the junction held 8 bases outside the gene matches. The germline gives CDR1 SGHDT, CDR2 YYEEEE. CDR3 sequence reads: CASSKTGDETNEKLFF. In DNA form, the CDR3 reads TGTGCCAGCAGCAAAACAGGGGATGAGACTAATGAAAAACTGTTTTTT.

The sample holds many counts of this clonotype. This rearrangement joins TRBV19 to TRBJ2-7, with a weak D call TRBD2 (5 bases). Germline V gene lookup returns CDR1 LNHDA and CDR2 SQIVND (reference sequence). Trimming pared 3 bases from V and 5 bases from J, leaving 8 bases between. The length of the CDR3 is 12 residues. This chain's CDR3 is CASSIREDEQYF. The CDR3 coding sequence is TGTGCCAGTAGTATTCGGGAAGACGAGCAGTACTTC.

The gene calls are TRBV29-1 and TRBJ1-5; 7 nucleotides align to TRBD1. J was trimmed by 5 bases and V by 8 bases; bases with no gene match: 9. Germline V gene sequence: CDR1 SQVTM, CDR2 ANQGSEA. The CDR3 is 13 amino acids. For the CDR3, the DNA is TGCAGCAGTCCTGGGACAGAGCATCAGCCCCAGCATTTT. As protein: CSSPGTEHQPQHF.

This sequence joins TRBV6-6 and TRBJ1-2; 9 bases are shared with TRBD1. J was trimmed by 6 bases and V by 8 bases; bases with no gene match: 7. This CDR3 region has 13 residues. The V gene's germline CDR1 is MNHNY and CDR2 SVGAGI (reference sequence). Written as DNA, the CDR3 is TGTGCCAGCGGCCGACGGACAGGGGATGGCTACACCTTC. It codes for CASGRRTGDGYTF.

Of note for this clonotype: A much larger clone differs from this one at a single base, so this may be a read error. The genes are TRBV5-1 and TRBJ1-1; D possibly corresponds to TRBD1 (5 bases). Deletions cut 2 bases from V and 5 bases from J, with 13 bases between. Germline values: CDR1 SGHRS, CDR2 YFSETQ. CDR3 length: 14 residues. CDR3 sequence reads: CASSFHGGVTEAFF. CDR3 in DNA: TGCGCCAGCAGCTTCCATGGAGGGGTTACTGAAGCTTTCTTT.

The CDR3 region is CASSLGRGVNGYTF. In nucleotides, the CDR3 is TGCGCCAGCAGCTTGGGTCGGGGAGTGAATGGCTACACCTTC. The chain employs TRBV5-1 and TRBJ1-2; D gene unclear. V gave up 0 bases and J gave up 6 bases, with 12 bases separating them. Germline CDR1 SGHRS, CDR2 YFSETQ. The CDR3 is made up of 14 amino acids.

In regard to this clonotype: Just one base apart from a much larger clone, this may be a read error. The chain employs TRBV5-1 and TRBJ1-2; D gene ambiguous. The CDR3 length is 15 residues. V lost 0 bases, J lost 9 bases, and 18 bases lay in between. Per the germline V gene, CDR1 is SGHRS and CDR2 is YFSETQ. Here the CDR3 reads CASSLDSDFGPSYTF. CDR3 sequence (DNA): TGCGCCAGCAGCTTGGATTCGGACTTTGGGCCAAGCTACACCTTC.

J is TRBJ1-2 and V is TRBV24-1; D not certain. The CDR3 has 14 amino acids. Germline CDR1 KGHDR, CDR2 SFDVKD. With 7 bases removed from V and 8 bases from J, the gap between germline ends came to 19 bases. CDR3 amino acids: CATSPTRPGKGYTF. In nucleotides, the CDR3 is TGTGCCACCAGCCCAACCCGCCCGGGGAAAGGCTACACCTTC.

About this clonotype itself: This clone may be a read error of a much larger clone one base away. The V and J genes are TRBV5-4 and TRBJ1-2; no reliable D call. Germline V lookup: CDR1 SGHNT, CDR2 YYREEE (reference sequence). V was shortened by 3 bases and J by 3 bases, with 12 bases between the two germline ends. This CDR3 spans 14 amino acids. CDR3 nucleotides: TGTGCCAGCAGCTATACCGGAGGGCACTATGGCTACACCTTC. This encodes CASSYTGGHYGYTF.